The entry below gives a single T cell receptor (beta chain) sequence along with its context. Antigen specificity is unknown. The conserved phenylalanine or tryptophan is not found at the CDR3 terminus, so this likely reflects a read error. The cDNA came from 5'RACE with 10-nucleotide random UMIs. Each sequencing run yielded over 170 million TCR-beta sequences from 15-18 subjects. TCRdb passed the 5' RACE reads through MiXCR, listing each CDR3 protein once. The sample consists of approximately 32,000 distinct CDR3 sequences, roughly 15% of them appearing once. 2 million unsorted PBMCs were stored in RNAlater at -80 °C before RNA extraction. The sample comes from a study of neurological immune-mediated disorders. General observations from the study: The absence of any CDR3 amino acid sequence shared by expanded clones across subjects suggests that repertoires were private in all groups.

Material: PBMCs. The clonotype comes from a man aged 65 to 79 in good health.

This CDR3 is CASSAYGGWETQYY. In DNA, the CDR3 is TGTGCCAGCAGCGCCTATGGGGGTTGGGAGACCCAGTACTAC. This chain links TRBV9 with TRBJ2-5; D may correspond to TRBD1 or TRBD2 (5 bases each). V shed 3 bases and J shed 5 bases, with 14 bases lying between them. CDR3 length equals 14 residues. Germline V CDR1 and CDR2: SGDLS, YYNGEE.